This TCR beta chain was captured by sequencing in a study of blood T cell repertoires in COVID-19. Background on the study: The analysed material was cDNA or gDNA that came from T cells, B-cell-depleted T cells, or PBMCs.

Measured with immunoSEQ multiplex PCR; TCRdb has only the in-frame clones, and not every one. Found here are around 50,000 clones, 93% of them singletons; the top ten hold around 1%. Trimming took 2 bases from V and 15 from J, leaving 17 bases between them. The CDR3 contains 13 residues. CDR1 and CDR2 (germline): KGHSH, LQKENI. The TCR comes from a man aged 55 to 70 with COVID-19, enrolled during active disease. The chain couples TRBV18 to TRBJ1-5; no firm D call. Sequenced input: peripheral blood. Here the CDR3 reads CASSPSATAPGHF. CDR3 sequence (DNA): TGTGCCAGCTCACCATCGGCCACGGCTCCGGGGCATTTT.